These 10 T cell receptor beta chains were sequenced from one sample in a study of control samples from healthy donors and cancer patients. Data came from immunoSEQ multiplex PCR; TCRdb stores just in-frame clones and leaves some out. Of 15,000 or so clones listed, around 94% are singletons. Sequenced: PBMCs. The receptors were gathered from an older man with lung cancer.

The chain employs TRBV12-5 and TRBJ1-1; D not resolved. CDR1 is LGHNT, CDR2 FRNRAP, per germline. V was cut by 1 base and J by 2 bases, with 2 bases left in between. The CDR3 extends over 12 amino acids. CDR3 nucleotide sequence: TGTGCTAGTGGTTTGGCCAACACTGAAGCTTTCTTT. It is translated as CASGLANTEAFF. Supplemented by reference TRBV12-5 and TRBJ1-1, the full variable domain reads DARVTQTPRHKVTEMGQEVTMRCQPILGHNTVFWYRQTMMQGLELLAYFRNRAPLDDSGMPKDRFSAEMPDATLATLKIQPSEPRDSAVYFCASGLANTEAFFGQGTRLTVV.

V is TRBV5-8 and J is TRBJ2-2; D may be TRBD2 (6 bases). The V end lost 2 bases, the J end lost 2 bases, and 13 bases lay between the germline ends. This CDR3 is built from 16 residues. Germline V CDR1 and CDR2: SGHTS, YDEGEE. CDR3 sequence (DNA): TGTGCCAGCAGCTTACCAAGCGGGCTCAACACCGGGGAGCTGTTTTTT. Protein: CASSLPSGLNTGELFF.

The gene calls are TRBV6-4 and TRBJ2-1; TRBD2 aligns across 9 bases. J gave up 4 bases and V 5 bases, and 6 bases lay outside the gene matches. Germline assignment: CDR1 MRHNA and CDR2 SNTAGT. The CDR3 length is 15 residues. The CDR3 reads CASSSLAGEYNEQFF. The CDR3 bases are TGTGCCAGCAGTTCATTAGCGGGGGAATACAATGAGCAGTTCTTC.

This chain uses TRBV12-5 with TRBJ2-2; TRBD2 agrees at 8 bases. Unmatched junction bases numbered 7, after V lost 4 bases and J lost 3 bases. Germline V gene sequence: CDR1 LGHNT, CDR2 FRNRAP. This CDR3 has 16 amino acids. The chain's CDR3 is CASGWPGLGYTGELFF. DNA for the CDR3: TGTGCTAGTGGTTGGCCGGGACTAGGCTACACCGGGGAGCTGTTTTTT.

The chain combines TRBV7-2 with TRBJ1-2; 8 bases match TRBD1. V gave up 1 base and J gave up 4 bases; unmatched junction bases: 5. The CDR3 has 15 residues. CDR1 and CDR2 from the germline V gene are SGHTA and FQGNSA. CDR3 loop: CASSLENRGAYGYTF. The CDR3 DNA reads TGTGCCAGCAGCTTAGAGAACAGGGGGGCCTATGGCTACACCTTC.

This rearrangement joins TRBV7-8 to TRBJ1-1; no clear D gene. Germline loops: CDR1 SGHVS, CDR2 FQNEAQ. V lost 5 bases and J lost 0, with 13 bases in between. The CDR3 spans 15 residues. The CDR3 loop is CASSSLVRLNTEAFF. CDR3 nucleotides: TGTGCCAGCAGCAGCTTAGTCCGACTGAACACTGAAGCTTTCTTT.

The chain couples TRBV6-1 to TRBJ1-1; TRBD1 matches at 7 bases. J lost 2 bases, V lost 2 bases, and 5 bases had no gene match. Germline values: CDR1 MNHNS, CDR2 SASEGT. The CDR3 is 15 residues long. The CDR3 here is CASSESWDSNTEAFF. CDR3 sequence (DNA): TGTGCCAGCAGTGAAAGTTGGGACAGTAACACTGAAGCTTTCTTT.

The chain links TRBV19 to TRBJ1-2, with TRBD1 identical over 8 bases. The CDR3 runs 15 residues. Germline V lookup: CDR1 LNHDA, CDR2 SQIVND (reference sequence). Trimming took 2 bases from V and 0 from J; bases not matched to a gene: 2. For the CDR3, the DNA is TGTGCCAGTAGTATAACAGGGGGTACTAACTATGGCTACACCTTC. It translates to CASSITGGTNYGYTF.

Here the CDR3 DNA reads TGTGCCAGCAGCTTCGGCGGTGCCAGGAACGAGCAGTACTTC. Translation gives CASSFGGARNEQYF. The chain is built from TRBV7-2 and TRBJ2-7; D remains ambiguous. CDR1 and CDR2 (germline): SGHTA, FQGNSA. Trimming took 3 bases from V and 5 from J, leaving 14 bases between them. This CDR3 has 14 residues.

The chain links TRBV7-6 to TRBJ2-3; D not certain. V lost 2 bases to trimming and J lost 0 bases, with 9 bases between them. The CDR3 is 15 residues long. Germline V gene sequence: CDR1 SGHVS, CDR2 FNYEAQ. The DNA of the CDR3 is TGTGCCAGCAGCTTATCCGCGGAAAGCACAGATACGCAGTATTTT. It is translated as CASSLSAESTDTQYF.